The 29 T cell receptor beta chains reported below all come from one sample, sequenced in a study of T cell responses to AZD1222 COVID-19 vaccine. Clones were sequenced by immunoSEQ multiplex PCR, and TCRdb holds only the in-frame ones, with some missing. Of about 190,000 clones detected, around 87% appear once; the ten largest clones hold 6.5% to 8.5%. This sample comprised peripheral blood, obtained on day 0 of AZD1222 vaccination. These receptors all come from an adult in good health.

The chain combines TRBV11-3 with TRBJ2-5, with 7 bases identical to TRBD1. CDR3 length: 15 amino acids. CDR1 is SGHNT, CDR2 YENEEA, per germline. V lost 11 bases and J lost 5; bases outside the gene matches: 17. CDR3 region: CAGLQGVVLSETQYF. The CDR3 DNA reads TGTGCCGGCCTCCAGGGGGTGGTGTTGTCGGAGACCCAGTACTTC.

The chain recombines TRBV13 with TRBJ1-4; 7 bases align to TRBD1. Germline values: CDR1 PRHDT, CDR2 FYEKMQ (reference sequence). After removal of 5 bases from V and 7 bases from J, the junction contained 13 bases not matched to a gene. This CDR3 has 16 amino acids. CDR3 protein: CASSDNPGGGIEKLFF. In DNA, the CDR3 is TGTGCCAGCAGCGACAACCCAGGGGGGGGAATTGAAAAACTGTTTTTT.

The rearrangement joins TRBV20-1 to TRBJ2-2; D is possibly TRBD2 (7 bases). The ends were cut back, 3 bases at V and 0 bases at J, with 11 bases in the middle. There are 15 residues in the CDR3. Per germline, CDR1 DFQATT and CDR2 SNEGSKA (reference sequence). The CDR3 DNA sequence: TGCAGTGCTAGTGGGGGGGCTCCGAACACCGGGGAGCTGTTTTTT. It encodes CSASGGAPNTGELFF.

V is TRBV28 and J is TRBJ2-7; 7 positions agree with TRBD2. The germline CDR1 and CDR2 sequences are MDHEN and SYDVKM. J was trimmed by 1 base and V by 8 bases; bases with no gene match: 11. The CDR3 spans 15 residues. In DNA, the CDR3 is TGTGCCAGCCGCCGGTCTAGCGGTGGGTCCTACGAGCAGTACTTC. It is translated as CASRRSSGGSYEQYF.

Comments on this clone: At one end the junction does not follow the germline gene, possibly because of a read error. V usage is TRBV27 and J usage is TRBJ1-4; the match to TRBD1 covers 10 bases. Germline-derived CDR1 and CDR2 are MNHEY and SMNVEV (reference sequence). The CDR3 extends over 20 amino acids. CDR3 sequence: CASSPTLLTGGVSPNQKLFF. The CDR3 DNA sequence: TGTGCCAGCAGCCCCACCCTTCTGACAGGGGGCGTTTCCCCTAATCAAAAACTGTTTTTT. The entire variable domain, with the rest obtained from reference TRBV27 and TRBJ1-4, is as follows: EAQVTQNPRYLITVTGKKLTVTCSQNMNHEYMSWYRQDPGLGLRQIYYSMNVEVTDKGDVPEGYKVSRKEKRNFPLILESPSPNQTSLYFCASSPTLLTGGVSPNQKLFFGSGTQLSVL.

The V and J genes are TRBV4-2 and TRBJ2-1; D ambiguous. The CDR3 has 15 residues. V lost 2 bases and J 0 bases, leaving 8 bases between the germline ends. Looked up from germline, CDR1 is LGHNA and CDR2 is YNFKEQ. CDR3 coding DNA: TGTGCCAGCAGCCAACCGAGTAGCTCCTACAATGAGCAGTTCTTC. It yields the protein CASSQPSSSYNEQFF.

The V and J genes are TRBV6-6 and TRBJ2-7, with 9 nucleotides matching TRBD1. The CDR3 covers 14 residues. The ends lost 6 bases at V and 4 bases at J; junction bases unmatched: 7. CDR1 and CDR2 (germline): MNHNY, SVGAGI (reference sequence). The CDR3 DNA is TGTGCCAGCAGGATAGGGACAGGGATTTACGAGCAGTACTTC. As protein: CASRIGTGIYEQYF.

The rearrangement links TRBV30 to TRBJ1-5; D gene uncertain. The CDR3 runs 13 residues. Germline V gene lookup returns CDR1 GTSNPN and CDR2 SVGIG (reference sequence). Trimming stripped 4 bases from V and 5 bases from J, with 12 bases between. The CDR3 DNA reads as TGTGCCTGGACTCCGGGTGTTCATCAGCCCCAGCATTTT. This sequence encodes CAWTPGVHQPQHF.

V gene TRBV5-1 combines with J gene TRBJ2-7, with no clear D. Trimming removed 0 bases from V and 4 bases from J, with 8 bases in between. Germline CDR1 SGHRS, CDR2 YFSETQ. The CDR3 length is 13 residues. The DNA of the CDR3 is TGCGCCAGCAGCTTGGGCCAGAATTACGAGCAGTACTTC. This encodes CASSLGQNYEQYF.

The CDR3 loop is CASSPVTDTQYF. Written as DNA, the CDR3 is TGTGCCAGCAGCCCCGTTACAGATACGCAGTATTTT. The J gene is TRBJ2-3, the V gene TRBV7-2; no reliable D call. V was pared by 5 bases and J by 3 bases, with 6 bases between. Germline V gene sequence: CDR1 SGHTA, CDR2 FQGNSA. CDR3 size: 12 residues.

This clone was seen a few times. This chain connects TRBV12-5 to TRBJ1-5; D is unresolved. Germline V gene lookup returns CDR1 LGHNT and CDR2 FRNRAP. This CDR3 has 13 residues. Trimming removed 6 bases at V and 1 base at J, with 7 bases between. The CDR3 DNA reads TGTGCTAGTGGACTGGACAGCAATCAGCCCCAGCATTTT. Protein product: CASGLDSNQPQHF.

The V and J genes are TRBV5-1 and TRBJ1-6, with D maybe TRBD1 (6 bases). The CDR3 contains 16 residues. Trimming removed 4 bases from V and 5 bases from J, with 16 bases in between. Germline loops: CDR1 SGHRS, CDR2 YFSETQ. The CDR3 spells CASSPGGTLDNSPLHF. The CDR3 coding sequence is TGCGCCAGCAGCCCCGGCGGGACACTAGATAATTCACCCCTCCACTTT.

On this clone itself: Other DNA sequences in this specimen translate into the identical CDR3. The chain carries TRBV19 and TRBJ1-5; D gene unclear. The V end lost 3 bases, the J end lost 6 bases, and 6 bases lay between the germline ends. In germline, CDR1 is LNHDA, CDR2 SQIVND (reference sequence). This CDR3 comprises 12 residues. The CDR3 reads CASSIRPQPQHF. CDR3 sequence (DNA): TGTGCCAGTAGTATTCGCCCTCAGCCCCAGCATTTT.

The chain uses TRBV4-1 and TRBJ1-2, with D unclear. Trimming removed 1 base at V and 6 bases at J, with 12 bases between. The germline gives CDR1 MGHRA, CDR2 YSYEKL. The CDR3 covers 14 residues. Here the CDR3 DNA reads TGCGCCAGCAGCCAAGTAAGCCACCAGAATGGCTACACCTTC. Translation: CASSQVSHQNGYTF.

J is TRBJ1-2 and V is TRBV30, with D possibly matching TRBD1 (5 bases). The germline V gene encodes CDR1 GTSNPN and CDR2 SVGIG (reference sequence). This CDR3 region has 11 residues. The V and J ends lost 1 base and 5 bases respectively, with 5 bases between them. CDR3 region: CAWSAGYGYTF. The CDR3 DNA is TGTGCCTGGAGTGCAGGGTATGGCTACACCTTC.

For the CDR3, the DNA is TGTGCCAGCAGTTTAGCGGGGGCCACAGATACGCAGTATTTT. Its protein is CASSLAGATDTQYF. The chain recombines TRBV7-3 with TRBJ2-3, with 9 bases fitting TRBD2. V shed 6 bases, J shed 2 bases, and the junction held 3 bases outside the gene matches. The CDR3 loop spans 14 amino acids. CDR1 and CDR2 from the germline V gene are SGHTA and FQGTGA.

A few counts support this clone. The chain links TRBV6-5 to TRBJ1-3; weak D call: TRBD1 (5 bases). This CDR3 region has 11 residues. Trimming shortened V by 5 bases and J by 8 bases, and 7 bases separated the two germline ends. The germline V gene has CDR1 MNHEY and CDR2 SVGAGI. The CDR3 spells CASSRGDTIYF. In DNA form, the CDR3 reads TGTGCCAGCAGTCGGGGGGACACCATATATTTT.

The chain has TRBV6-5 and TRBJ2-7; D is possibly TRBD1 (6 bases). CDR1 and CDR2 from the germline V gene are MNHEY and SVGAGI. This CDR3 comprises 14 residues. Trimming shortened V by 4 bases and J by 2 bases, and 12 bases separated the two germline ends. CDR3 nucleotides: TGTGCCAGCAGTTCTACGACAGGTCCCTACGAGCAGTACGTC. Amino acids: CASSSTTGPYEQYV.

The chain combines TRBV4-1 with TRBJ2-2; 12 bases match TRBD2. Germline V gene sequence: CDR1 MGHRA, CDR2 YSYEKL. The CDR3 totals 17 residues. V gave up 1 base and J gave up 4 bases; unmatched junction bases: 4. The CDR3 nucleotides read TGCGCCAGCAGCCAAGGACTAGCGGGGGACGGCACCGGGGAGCTGTTTTTT. Protein product: CASSQGLAGDGTGELFF.

The CDR3 region is CAISEWGRGDTRNTGELFF. The CDR3 nucleotides read TGTGCCATCAGTGAGTGGGGAAGGGGTGACACGAGGAACACCGGGGAGCTGTTTTTT. The V gene is TRBV10-3, the J gene TRBJ2-2; D might be TRBD1 (5 bases). From germline, CDR1 is ENHRY and CDR2 SYGVKD. Trimming left V 1 base short and J 1 base short, with 19 bases between. The CDR3 spans 19 residues.

The chain carries TRBV4-1 and TRBJ2-1, with 7 bases that match TRBD2. From germline, CDR1 is MGHRA and CDR2 YSYEKL. Losses at the gene ends were 4 bases for V and 5 bases for J; bases not matched to a gene: 8. This CDR3 contains 15 residues. The CDR3 nucleotides read TGCGCCAGCAGCCTATCTTTCGCGGGAGACAATGAGCAGTTCTTC. This codes for CASSLSFAGDNEQFF.

The chain combines TRBV28 with TRBJ2-2; D is possibly TRBD1 (5 bases). The V and J ends lost 11 bases and 4 bases respectively, with 11 bases between them. Germline lookup yields CDR1 MDHEN and CDR2 SYDVKM. The CDR3 runs 12 residues. CDR3 in DNA: TGTGCCGCAGGGATCAGCACCGGGGAGCTGTTTTTT. Its translation is CAAGISTGELFF.

V gene TRBV3-1 (or the pseudogene TRBV3-2) combines with J gene TRBJ2-5; 8 bases map to TRBD1. CDR3 length: 13 amino acids. J lost 5 bases, V lost 6 bases, and 5 bases had no gene match. CDR1 and CDR2 (germline): LGHDT, YNNKEL (reference sequence). CDR3 DNA sequence: TGTGCCAGCAGGGACAGGGTGATGGAGACCCAGTACTTC. Its translation is CASRDRVMETQYF.

V and J are TRBV10-2 and TRBJ2-1; TRBD2 matches 15 bases. Trimming cost V 6 bases and J 7 bases; bases outside gene matches: 4. Per the germline V gene, CDR1 is WSHSY and CDR2 is SAAADI. The CDR3 is 15 amino acids. CDR3 sequence reads: CASSRTSGGANEQFF. The CDR3, as DNA: TGCGCCAGCAGCCGGACTAGCGGGGGGGCGAATGAGCAGTTCTTC.

The V call is TRBV5-4, the J call TRBJ2-5; D is uncertain. The CDR3 runs 14 residues. V lost 4 bases and J 5 bases, leaving 15 bases between the germline ends. Germline V lookup: CDR1 SGHNT, CDR2 YYREEE (reference sequence). DNA for the CDR3: TGTGCCAGCAGCCTAAACGCCAAAATGGAGACCCAGTACTTC. Amino acid sequence: CASSLNAKMETQYF.

This chain joins TRBV28 and TRBJ1-1; D unclear. The CDR3 extends over 13 amino acids. V dropped 0 bases and J dropped 1 base, with 3 bases sitting between them. Germline CDR1 reads MDHEN; CDR2 reads SYDVKM. The CDR3 here is CASSLWANTEAFF. CDR3 DNA sequence: TGTGCCAGCAGTTTATGGGCGAACACTGAAGCTTTCTTT. The whole variable domain, filled in from reference TRBV28 and TRBJ1-1, reads DVKVTQSSRYLVKRTGEKVFLECVQDMDHENMFWYRQDPGLGLRLIYFSYDVKMKEKGDIPEGYSVSREKKERFSLILESASTNQTSMYLCASSLWANTEAFFGQGTRLTVV.

CDR3 residues: CASSFDIDSGNTIYF. The DNA of the CDR3 is TGCGCCAGCAGCTTCGACATCGACTCTGGAAACACCATATATTTT. The V and J genes are TRBV5-1 and TRBJ1-3; D is undetermined. The germline V gene has CDR1 SGHRS and CDR2 YFSETQ. The V end was cut by 2 bases, the J end by 0 bases, with 9 bases between. CDR3 size: 15 residues.

The genes are TRBV7-9 and TRBJ1-4; D is undetermined. Per the germline V gene, CDR1 is SEHNR and CDR2 is FQNEAQ (reference sequence). Trimming removed 1 base at V and 8 bases at J, with 17 bases between. CDR3 length: 16 amino acids. CDR3 bases: TGTGCCAGCAGCTTAGATCTCTCCCATTCCTACGAAAAACTGTTTTTT. Its translation: CASSLDLSHSYEKLFF. Together with reference TRBV7-9 and TRBJ1-4, the CDR3 gives the full variable domain: DTGVSQNPRHKITKRGQNVTFRCDPISEHNRLYWYRQTLGQGPEFLTYFQNEAQLEKSRLLSDRFSAERPKGSFSTLEIQRTEQGDSAMYLCASSLDLSHSYEKLFFGSGTQLSVL.

The chain uses TRBV6-5 and TRBJ1-4; tentatively, D is TRBD1 (6 bases). The CDR3 extends over 14 amino acids. V lost 8 bases to trimming and J lost 7 bases, with 17 bases between them. Germline V CDR1 and CDR2: MNHEY, SVGAGI. The CDR3 DNA reads as TGTGCCAGCTCCTTGGGGGGCTTAGGTGAAAAACTGTTTTTT. It is translated as CASSLGGLGEKLFF.